This record looks at one T cell receptor (beta chain) sequence and its context. The antigen is not known. In the PCR, 60 Vbeta and 13 Jbeta primers were used. Only in-frame clones appear in the TCRdb table, and some are missing; sequencing was by immunoSEQ multiplex PCR. There are about 38,000 clones in the sample; 86% occur only once, and roughly 10% lies in the top ten. This sample is part of a study of cytomegalovirus exposure and HLA in healthy donors. Whole-study findings and limits: In a later analysis, DRB1 alleles had the most associated TCRs; HLA-C alleles the fewest. Earlier findings revealed that most TCR beta V segments proved productive either about 90% or about 30% of the time. Sequencing likely caused a cluster of highly shared sequence variants. Cytomegalovirus-associated status was assigned to some 160 TCR beta chains.

Germline lookup yields CDR1 KGHSH and CDR2 LQKENI. V lost 0 bases, J lost 0 bases, and 11 bases lay in between. CDR3 size: 17 residues. Sequencing input: PBMCs. The receptor comes from a woman aged 40 to 50 in good health and CMV-seropositive. This sequence joins TRBV18 and TRBJ2-2, with D hard to call. For the CDR3, the DNA is TGTGCCAGCTCACCACCCTGGGCCTCTACGAACACCGGGGAGCTGTTTTTT. Amino acid sequence: CASSPPWASTNTGELFF.